The 15 T cell receptor beta chains below were found in one sample sequenced in a study of long-term antiretroviral therapy in people with HIV. It was version v3.0 of the immunoSEQ assay that was run at survey level. Measured with immunoSEQ multiplex PCR; TCRdb has only the in-frame clones, and not every one. The sample contains about 28,000 clones, over 75% of which appear only once. This specimen consisted of unsorted PBMCs, obtained 2 years after starting antiretroviral therapy. The receptors here all came from a man aged 50 to 60 with HIV.

The chain is built from TRBV6-1 and TRBJ1-5; a possible D gene is TRBD1 (5 bases). Trimming pared 3 bases from V and 7 bases from J, leaving 13 bases between. Germline V gives CDR1 MNHNS, CDR2 SASEGT. This CDR3 is 14 amino acids long. CDR3 residues: CASSEWAAGQPQHF. The CDR3 DNA reads TGTGCCAGCAGTGAGTGGGCGGCAGGGCAGCCCCAGCATTTT.

CDR3 amino acids: CASSTTGTRGGELFF. CDR3 coding DNA: TGTGCCAGCAGCACTACCGGGACCCGGGGCGGGGAGCTGTTTTTT. The gene calls are TRBV7-2 and TRBJ2-2, with D perhaps matching TRBD1 or TRBD2 (5 bases each). This CDR3 has 15 residues. CDR1 SGHTA and CDR2 FQGNSA come from the germline V gene. V shed 5 bases and J shed 7 bases, with 17 bases lying between them.

The rearrangement uses TRBV6-5 and TRBJ1-1; D possibly corresponds to TRBD1 (5 bases). The germline gives CDR1 MNHEY, CDR2 SVGAGI. This CDR3 contains 15 residues. V lost 2 bases to trimming and J lost 0 bases, with 10 bases between them. The CDR3 sequence: CASSYGGEVNTEAFF. The CDR3 DNA sequence: TGTGCCAGCAGTTACGGGGGGGAGGTGAACACTGAAGCTTTCTTT.

This clone was recorded only once. The gene calls are TRBV6-6 and TRBJ2-1; 11 bases agree with TRBD2. Germline CDR1 and CDR2: MNHNY and SVGAGI (reference sequence). There are 15 residues in the CDR3. V was clipped by 5 bases and J by 0 bases; unmatched bases: 0. In nucleotides, the CDR3 is TGTGCCAGCAGTACTAGCGGGGGCTCCTACAATGAGCAGTTCTTC. Residues: CASSTSGGSYNEQFF.

CDR3 sequence (DNA): TGTGCCAGCAGCCGACGCAGAGGGGGCGCTTGGACTGAAGCTTTCTTT. Protein sequence: CASSRRRGGAWTEAFF. The chain combines TRBV11-2 with TRBJ1-1, with TRBD1 matching 7 bases. This CDR3 has 16 amino acids. Trimming took 5 bases from V and 5 from J; bases not matched to a gene: 14. Germline assignment: CDR1 SGHAT and CDR2 FQNNGV.

The rearrangement joins TRBV4-3 to TRBJ1-2, with 7 positions matching TRBD1. Germline CDR1 reads LGHNA; CDR2 reads YSLEER. The CDR3 extends over 16 amino acids. V shed 3 bases and J 6 bases; nucleotides not matched to a gene: 13. The CDR3 sequence is CASSQHRQGPGDGYTF. CDR3 nucleotide sequence: TGCGCCAGCAGCCAGCACCGACAGGGCCCGGGTGATGGCTACACCTTC.

This chain uses TRBV9 with TRBJ2-3, with TRBD2 identical over 12 bases. Trimming at V came to 3 bases and at J to 4 bases, leaving 3 bases not matched to a gene. This CDR3 has 15 amino acids. Germline assignment: CDR1 SGDLS and CDR2 YYNGEE. DNA of the CDR3: TGTGCCAGCAGCGCTAGCGGGAGGGCGGCAGATACGCAGTATTTT. Translated: CASSASGRAADTQYF.

The chain couples TRBV13 to TRBJ2-2; perhaps TRBD2 as D (6 bases). Trimming removed 6 bases at V and 4 bases at J, with 15 bases between. The CDR3 is 15 amino acids. In germline, CDR1 is PRHDT, CDR2 FYEKMQ (reference sequence). The CDR3 is CASRGRKGGTGELFF. CDR3 DNA: TGTGCCAGCAGGGGGAGGAAGGGCGGCACCGGGGAGCTGTTTTTT. Variable domain in full (rest from reference TRBV13 and TRBJ2-2): AAGVIQSPRHLIKEKRETATLKCYPIPRHDTVYWYQQGPGQDPQFLISFYEKMQSDKGSIPDRFSAQQFSDYHSELNMSSLELGDSALYFCASRGRKGGTGELFFGEGSRLTVL.

The chain links TRBV11-3 to TRBJ2-7, with no clear D. This CDR3 is built from 13 residues. CDR1 SGHNT and CDR2 YENEEA come from the germline V gene. Trimming shortened V by 3 bases and J by 7 bases, and 13 bases separated the two germline ends. The CDR3 protein is CASSFSPTYEQYF. CDR3 in DNA: TGTGCCAGCAGCTTCTCCCCAACTTATGAGCAGTACTTC.

The CDR3 here is CASSYSPWPQHF. The CDR3, as DNA: TGTGCCAGCAGTTACTCCCCGTGGCCCCAGCATTTT. V gene TRBV6-6 combines with J gene TRBJ1-5, with unresolved D. Looked up from germline, CDR1 is MNHNY and CDR2 is SVGAGI (reference sequence). The CDR3 contains 12 residues. Trimming removed 0 bases at V and 9 bases at J, with 6 bases between.

This chain links TRBV7-9 with TRBJ1-2; D unclear. Trimming shortened V by 4 bases and J by 8 bases, and 17 bases separated the two germline ends. CDR1 SEHNR and CDR2 FQNEAQ come from the germline V gene (reference sequence). The CDR3 has 14 amino acids. The CDR3 here is CASSSTTDPWGYTF. CDR3 nucleotides: TGTGCCAGCAGCTCGACGACGGATCCTTGGGGCTACACCTTC.

The rearrangement uses TRBV5-1 and TRBJ2-5; the D gene is possibly TRBD2 (6 bases). CDR1 SGHRS and CDR2 YFSETQ come from the germline V gene. CDR3 length: 16 amino acids. Trimming removed 0 bases at V and 2 bases at J, with 14 bases between. The CDR3 DNA reads TGCGCCAGCAGCTTGGTTAGCGGAGAGCGTCAAGAGACCCAGTACTTC. Residues: CASSLVSGERQETQYF.

This clone appeared once. The chain links TRBV28 to TRBJ1-1; 7 bases fit TRBD1. The V gene end was trimmed by 2 bases and the J gene end by 1 base; junction bases not matched to a gene: 7. Germline V gene lookup returns CDR1 MDHEN and CDR2 SYDVKM. This CDR3 is built from 16 residues. CDR3 DNA: TGTGCCAGCAGTTTACCCCGGACAGGCAAGAACACTGAAGCTTTCTTT. Its protein is CASSLPRTGKNTEAFF.

The rearrangement joins TRBV4-1 to TRBJ1-1; no firm D call. From germline, CDR1 is MGHRA and CDR2 YSYEKL. The germline V and J ends were trimmed by 1 base and 1 base, with 10 bases remaining between them. The CDR3 extends over 15 amino acids. The CDR3: CASSQGVAGNTEAFF. The CDR3, as DNA: TGCGCCAGCAGCCAAGGCGTGGCCGGGAACACTGAAGCTTTCTTT.

This clone was picked up a small number of times. The rearrangement joins TRBV23-1 to TRBJ1-4, with a possible D match to TRBD1 (6 bases). TRBV23-1 is given ORF status, its function remaining uncertain. V was shortened by 11 bases and J by 11 bases, with 27 bases between the two germline ends. This CDR3 is 15 amino acids long. CDR3 nucleotides: TGCGCCTACGATCGAGGGGGGGGGCCCCTTGGGAAACTGTTTTTT. Its translation is CAYDRGGGPLGKLFF.